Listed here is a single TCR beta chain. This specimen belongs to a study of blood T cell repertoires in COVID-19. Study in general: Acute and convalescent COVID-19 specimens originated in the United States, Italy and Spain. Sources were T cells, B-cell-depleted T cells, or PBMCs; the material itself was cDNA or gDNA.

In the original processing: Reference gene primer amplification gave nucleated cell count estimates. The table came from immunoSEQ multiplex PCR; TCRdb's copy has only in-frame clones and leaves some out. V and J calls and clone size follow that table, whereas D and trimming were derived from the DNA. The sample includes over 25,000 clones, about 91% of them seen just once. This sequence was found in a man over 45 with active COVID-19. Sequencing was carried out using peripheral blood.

The CDR3 sequence is CASSYGGSFREAFF. CDR3 nucleotide sequence: TGTGCCAGCAGTTACGGTGGCAGTTTCCGGGAGGCTTTCTTT. J is TRBJ1-1 and V is TRBV6-5; D gene ambiguous. Trimming removed 2 bases at V and 11 bases at J, with 18 bases between. Germline lookup yields CDR1 MNHEY and CDR2 SVGAGI. This CDR3 comprises 14 residues.